The clone carrying this T cell receptor beta chain was seen only a few times. Its antigen is undetermined. This specimen belongs to a study of cytomegalovirus exposure and HLA in healthy donors. The PCR used 60 Vbeta and 13 Jbeta primers. Sequencing used immunoSEQ multiplex PCR; TCRdb keeps in-frame clones, though not all of them. The table has tens of thousands of clones, 75% to 90% seen once; the top ten hold around 3.9%. General study findings and limits: Later on, an analysis tied roughly 17,000 TCR beta sequences to HLA alleles at 0.05 false discovery rate. The classifier reportedly diagnosed cytomegalovirus status with high specificity and sensitivity. The authors judged a highly shared variant cluster likely a sequencing artifact.

The CDR3 runs to 15 residues. Germline V CDR1 and CDR2: KGHSH, LQKENI. Trimming took 3 bases from V and 3 from J; bases not matched to a gene: 5. Sequenced input: PBMCs. The gene calls are TRBV18 and TRBJ1-3, with 7 nucleotides matching TRBD1. This receptor was taken from a woman aged 40 to 50 in good health and CMV-seronegative. The CDR3 here is CASSPFDRVGNTIYF. CDR3 coding DNA: TGTGCCAGCTCACCCTTTGACAGGGTTGGAAACACCATATATTTT. Full variable domain (remainder filled in from reference TRBV18 and TRBJ1-3): NAGVMQNPRHLVRRRGQEARLRCSPMKGHSHVYWYRQLPEEGLKFMVYLQKENIIDESGMPKERFSAEFPKEGPSILRIQQVVRGDSAAYFCASSPFDRVGNTIYFGEGSWLTVV.